These 8 T cell receptor beta chains came from one sample sequenced in a study of cytomegalovirus exposure and HLA in healthy donors. PCR was performed using 60 Vbeta and 13 Jbeta primers. Generated by immunoSEQ multiplex PCR, the TCRdb table keeps only in-frame clones and is missing some. The sample shows around 200,000 clones, almost 80% of them seen only once. The specimen was PBMCs. The origin of the receptors is a woman younger than 30 in good health and CMV-seronegative.

The chain carries TRBV5-1 and TRBJ1-1; D is perhaps TRBD1 (6 bases). In germline, CDR1 is SGHRS, CDR2 YFSETQ. Trimming cost V 3 bases and J 6 bases, with 12 bases left between them. CDR3 size: 13 residues. This CDR3 reads CASSYRTEAEAFF. For the CDR3, the DNA is TGCGCCAGCAGCTACCGGACAGAGGCTGAAGCTTTCTTT. Based on the CDR3 plus reference TRBV5-1 and TRBJ1-1, the full variable domain is KAGVTQTPRYLIKTRGQQVTLSCSPISGHRSVSWYQQTPGQGLQFLFEYFSETQRNKGNFPGRFSGRQFSNSRSEMNVSTLELGDSALYLCASSYRTEAEAFFGQGTRLTVV.

This clone appeared a few times. V gene TRBV28 combines with J gene TRBJ2-4, with TRBD2 matching over 12 bases. In germline, CDR1 is MDHEN, CDR2 SYDVKM. V was clipped by 4 bases and J by 0 bases; unmatched bases: 7. The CDR3 runs to 18 residues. The chain's CDR3 is CASSYGLAGYEAKNIQYF. In DNA, the CDR3 is TGTGCCAGCAGTTACGGACTAGCGGGATATGAAGCCAAAAACATTCAGTACTTC.

The genes are TRBV7-9 and TRBJ1-1; 7 bases line up with TRBD1. J gave up 2 bases and V 5 bases, and 17 bases lay outside the gene matches. Germline CDR1 is SEHNR and CDR2 is FQNEAQ (reference sequence). The length of the CDR3 is 18 residues. CDR3 residues: CASSQPSQGEGTNTEAFF. CDR3 in DNA: TGTGCCAGCAGCCAACCCTCCCAGGGGGAAGGGACCAACACTGAAGCTTTCTTT.

This clone was observed a single time. The chain employs TRBV9 and TRBJ2-5; D perhaps matches TRBD1 (5 bases). The CDR3 is 14 residues long. Germline V gene lookup returns CDR1 SGDLS and CDR2 YYNGEE. Trimming stripped 1 base from V and 4 bases from J, with 11 bases between. CDR3 nucleotide sequence: TGTGCCAGCAGCGTAAGGGGATACCGAGAGACCCAGTACTTC. Its translation is CASSVRGYRETQYF.

Only one count was recorded for this clone. The CDR3 DNA reads TGTGCCAGCAGCAATGGGACAGGAAAGGGTTCACCCCTCCACTTT. Encoded protein: CASSNGTGKGSPLHF. The chain uses TRBV5-6 and TRBJ1-6; TRBD1 aligns across 8 bases. Losses at the gene ends were 4 bases for V and 9 bases for J; bases not matched to a gene: 9. Germline V gives CDR1 SGHDT, CDR2 YYEEEE. This CDR3 region has 15 residues.

Only one count was recorded for this clone. The CDR3 protein is CASSPHRAYEQYF. In nucleotides, the CDR3 is TGTGCCAGCAGCCCGCACAGGGCTTACGAGCAGTACTTC. The rearrangement uses TRBV7-9 and TRBJ2-7, with a weak D call TRBD1 (6 bases). V gave up 5 bases and J gave up 4 bases, with 12 bases separating them. The CDR3 extends over 13 amino acids. Germline CDR1 and CDR2: SEHNR and FQNEAQ (reference sequence).

The chain recombines TRBV5-6 with TRBJ1-1; a weak D match, TRBD1 (5 bases). Germline V CDR1 and CDR2: SGHDT, YYEEEE. The CDR3 has 15 amino acids. Trimming removed 0 bases at V and 5 bases at J, with 14 bases between. CDR3 nucleotides: TGTGCCAGCAGCTTGGCGGGGAGGGGAGGGACTGAAGCTTTCTTT. Residues: CASSLAGRGGTEAFF.

The rearrangement links TRBV5-1 to TRBJ1-4; 7 bases line up with TRBD1. The length of the CDR3 is 15 residues. The V and J ends lost 4 bases and 6 bases, in that order; junction bases with no gene match: 9. Germline lookup yields CDR1 SGHRS and CDR2 YFSETQ. The CDR3 coding sequence is TGCGCCAGCAGCGACCTCGGGACAGTTCATGAAAAACTGTTTTTT. This translates into CASSDLGTVHEKLFF.